Presented here are 2 T cell receptor beta chains from one specimen sequenced in a study of blood T cell repertoires in COVID-19. The protocol was immunoSEQ multiplex PCR, while the TCRdb copy is restricted to in-frame clones and leaves out a portion. This table holds about 150,000 clones, around 80% found once. Sequencing used peripheral blood. These receptors were collected from a human donor with acute or convalescent COVID-19. The donor label of this sample is uncertain.

The chain carries TRBV6-5 and TRBJ1-2; D unclear. Trimming pared 6 bases from V and 5 bases from J, leaving 13 bases between. The CDR3 is made up of 13 amino acids. Germline CDR1 MNHEY, CDR2 SVGAGI. CDR3 residues: CASRINLQYGYTF. The CDR3 region has the DNA TGTGCCAGCAGAATAAACCTACAGTATGGCTACACCTTC.

This chain links TRBV18 with TRBJ1-1; D ambiguous. The V end lost 3 bases, the J end lost 0 bases, and 5 bases lay between the germline ends. Germline V gives CDR1 KGHSH, CDR2 LQKENI. This CDR3 contains 13 residues. DNA of the CDR3: TGTGCCAGCTCACCGGGCCTGAACACTGAAGCTTTCTTT. It specifies CASSPGLNTEAFF.